This TCR beta chain was found in a study of identical twins. Overall study results and limits: In cord blood, abundant beta clonotypes had fewer insertions; memory showed no trend. Weaker excess twin sharing was seen among beta out-of-frame sequences. Monozygotic twin pairs showed more out-of-frame TCR alpha sharing than models estimated.

The CDR3 length is 14 residues. V was pared by 1 base and J by 5 bases, with 5 bases of the junction left unmatched. Germline V gene sequence: CDR1 GTSNPN, CDR2 SVGIG (reference sequence). Through template switching, a universal primer site was introduced, and the cDNA contained unique molecular identifiers. TCRdb passed the 5' RACE reads through MiXCR, listing each CDR3 protein once. Among about 240,000 distinct CDR3 sequences, roughly 10% were seen once, and the ten largest hold over 8%. This clonotype was picked up one time. The antigen is undetermined. The genes are TRBV30 and TRBJ1-5; TRBD1 aligns across 7 bases. Material: memory T cells sorted from blood. This clonotype originated in a man aged 50-59 years in good health. DNA of the CDR3: TGTGCCTGGAGTGCTTCACAGGGGCATCAGCCCCAGCATTTT. It yields the protein CAWSASQGHQPQHF. The complete variable domain, with remaining parts taken from reference TRBV30 and TRBJ1-5, reads SQTIHQWPATLVQPVGSPLSLECTVEGTSNPNLYWYRQAAGRGLQLLFYSVGIGQISSEVPQNLSASRPQDRQFILSSKKLLLSDSGFYLCAWSASQGHQPQHFGDGTRLSIL.